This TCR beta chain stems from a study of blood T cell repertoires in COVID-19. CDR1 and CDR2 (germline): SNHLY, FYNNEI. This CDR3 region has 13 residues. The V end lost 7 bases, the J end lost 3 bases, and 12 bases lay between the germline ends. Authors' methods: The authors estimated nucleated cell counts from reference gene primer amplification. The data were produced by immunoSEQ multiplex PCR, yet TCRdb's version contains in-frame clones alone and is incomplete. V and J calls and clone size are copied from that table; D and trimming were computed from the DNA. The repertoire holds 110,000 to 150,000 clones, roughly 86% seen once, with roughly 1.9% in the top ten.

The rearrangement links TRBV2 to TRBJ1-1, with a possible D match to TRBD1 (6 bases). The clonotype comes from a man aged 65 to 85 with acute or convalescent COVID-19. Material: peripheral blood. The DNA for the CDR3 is TGTGCCAGCAAACGGGACACAGACACTGAAGCTTTCTTT. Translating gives CASKRDTDTEAFF.